A single sample gave rise to the 2 T cell receptor beta chains below, sequenced in a study of T cell responses to AZD1222 COVID-19 vaccine. The table came from immunoSEQ multiplex PCR; TCRdb's copy has only in-frame clones and leaves some out. The sample lists 100,000 or so clones; around nine tenths were seen once. The sample consisted of peripheral blood, taken on day 0 of AZD1222 vaccination. Receptors were obtained from an adult in good health.

The chain couples TRBV9 to TRBJ2-2; a weak D match, TRBD2 (6 bases). This CDR3 has 17 amino acids. Trimming pared 3 bases from V and 0 bases from J, leaving 15 bases between. The germline V gene encodes CDR1 SGDLS and CDR2 YYNGEE. The CDR3 bases are TGTGCCAGCAGCGAGCCTCAATGGGGGGCGAACACCGGGGAGCTGTTTTTT. Translated: CASSEPQWGANTGELFF.

This sequence joins TRBV29-1 and TRBJ1-5; no clear D. Germline V CDR1 and CDR2: SQVTM, ANQGSEA. Trimming removed 4 bases at V and 8 bases at J, with 9 bases between. CDR3 length: 11 amino acids. CDR3 DNA: TGCAGCGTTGGGGAGAAAGAGCCCCAGCATTTT. The encoded protein is CSVGEKEPQHF.